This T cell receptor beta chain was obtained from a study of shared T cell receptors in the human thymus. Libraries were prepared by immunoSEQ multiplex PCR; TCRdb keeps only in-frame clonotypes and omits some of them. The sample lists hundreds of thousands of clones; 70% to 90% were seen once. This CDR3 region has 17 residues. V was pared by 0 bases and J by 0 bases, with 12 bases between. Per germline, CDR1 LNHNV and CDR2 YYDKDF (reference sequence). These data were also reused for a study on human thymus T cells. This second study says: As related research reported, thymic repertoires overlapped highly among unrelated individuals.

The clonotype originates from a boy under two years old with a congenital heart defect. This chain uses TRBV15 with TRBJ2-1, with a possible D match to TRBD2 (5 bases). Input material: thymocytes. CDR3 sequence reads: CATSRDYRDFSYNEQFF. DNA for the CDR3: TGTGCCACCAGCAGAGATTACCGGGATTTCTCCTACAATGAGCAGTTCTTC.